Sequencing of this T cell receptor (beta chain) was carried out in a study of control samples from healthy donors and cancer patients. CDR1 and CDR2 from the germline V gene are SGHTA and FQGNSA. CDR3 length: 12 residues. The repertoire was sequenced with immunoSEQ multiplex PCR; TCRdb's copy has only in-frame clones and lacks some. The top ten clones hold about 3.5% of a sample with some 37,000 clones, about 90% of them seen once. Only one count was recorded for this clone. Mismatch with germline at one junction end may stem from a read error. This chain connects TRBV7-2 to TRBJ1-2; no definite D call. The clonotype originates from a woman aged 45-60 years in good health. The sequenced sample consisted of blood. The CDR3 nucleotides read TGTGCCAGCAGCATGCTTAACTATGGCTACGCCTTC. Its protein is CASSMLNYGYAF.